The 13 T cell receptor beta chains presented below share a single source sample, sequenced in a study of shared clonotypes between healthy human individuals. Clones were read by immunoSEQ multiplex PCR, and TCRdb kept only the in-frame ones, dropping some. The table lists roughly 2.2 million clones, approximately 95% of them singletons, with about 0.39% in the top ten. The sequenced material came from naive CD4+ T cells from PBMCs. This sample's subset: CD45RA+ positively selected. These receptors were collected from a man between 18 and 29 years old in good health. Some clones in this sample may be carry-over from other donors' samples.

The chain links TRBV5-1 to TRBJ2-6; a weak D match, TRBD1 (6 bases). V was cut by 9 bases and J by 0 bases, with 16 bases left in between. Germline V gene sequence: CDR1 SGHRS, CDR2 YFSETQ. CDR3 length equals 16 residues. CDR3 sequence: CATSPGQSSGANVLTF. The CDR3 nucleotides read TGCGCCACCTCCCCGGGACAAAGCTCTGGGGCCAACGTCCTGACTTTC. Filled out from reference TRBV5-1 and TRBJ2-6, the complete variable domain reads KAGVTQTPRYLIKTRGQQVTLSCSPISGHRSVSWYQQTPGQGLQFLFEYFSETQRNKGNFPGRFSGRQFSNSRSEMNVSTLELGDSALYLCATSPGQSSGANVLTFGAGSRLTVL.

This chain connects TRBV18 to TRBJ2-3, with 9 bases lining up with TRBD2. Germline CDR1 reads KGHSH; CDR2 reads LQKENI. Germline trimming cut 3 bases from V and 5 bases from J; bases unmatched to any gene: 12. This CDR3 is 17 amino acids long. The CDR3 sequence: CASSPFGIAGVGDTQYF. CDR3 nucleotides: TGTGCCAGCTCACCCTTCGGGATAGCGGGAGTCGGAGATACGCAGTATTTT.

The CDR3 here is CASSLVGQGGTGELFF. The CDR3, as DNA: TGTGCCAGCAGCTTAGTGGGACAGGGTGGGACCGGGGAGCTGTTTTTT. This chain joins TRBV11-2 and TRBJ2-2; 9 bases line up with TRBD1. The junction had 5 bases not matched to a gene; V was cut back by 1 base and J by 5 bases. The CDR3 has 16 amino acids. Germline loops: CDR1 SGHAT, CDR2 FQNNGV.

The sample holds one count of this clone. This chain uses TRBV7-2 with TRBJ2-5, with no clear D. Germline CDR1 reads SGHTA; CDR2 reads FQGNSA. CDR3 length equals 13 residues. V shed 5 bases and J shed 1 base, with 8 bases lying between them. This chain's CDR3 is CASSRLVQETQYF. As DNA, the CDR3 is TGTGCCAGCAGCAGGCTGGTCCAAGAGACCCAGTACTTC.

V and J are TRBV12-5 and TRBJ2-7; tentatively, D is TRBD1 (5 bases). CDR3 size: 14 residues. Trimming took 1 base from V and 0 from J, leaving 7 bases between them. In germline, CDR1 is LGHNT, CDR2 FRNRAP. CDR3 sequence: CASGLARGSYEQYF. In DNA, the CDR3 is TGTGCTAGTGGTTTGGCTAGGGGCTCCTACGAGCAGTACTTC.

The chain has TRBV11-2 and TRBJ2-3; D remains unclear. Germline-derived CDR1 and CDR2 are SGHAT and FQNNGV. CDR3 size: 15 residues. The V and J ends lost 1 base and 0 bases respectively, with 8 bases between them. For the CDR3, the DNA is TGTGCCAGCAGCTTAGGACGGAGTAGCACAGATACGCAGTATTTT. This codes for CASSLGRSSTDTQYF.

The chain links TRBV19 to TRBJ1-1; TRBD1 agrees at 10 bases. There are 16 residues in the CDR3. Trimming at V came to 5 bases and at J to 0 bases, leaving 6 bases not matched to a gene. Germline CDR1 LNHDA, CDR2 SQIVND (reference sequence). The CDR3 loop reads CASSPRQGAMNTEAFF. CDR3 nucleotides: TGTGCCAGTAGTCCCCGACAGGGGGCGATGAACACTGAAGCTTTCTTT. The complete variable domain, with remaining parts taken from reference TRBV19 and TRBJ1-1, reads DGGITQSPKYLFRKEGQNVTLSCEQNLNHDAMYWYRQDPGQGLRLIYYSQIVNDFQKGDIAEGYSVSREKKESFPLTVTSAQKNPTAFYLCASSPRQGAMNTEAFFGQGTRLTVV.

The chain is built from TRBV20-1 and TRBJ2-2; D not resolved. This CDR3 has 10 amino acids. Germline CDR1 and CDR2: DFQATT and SNEGSKA (reference sequence). With 6 bases removed from V and 7 bases from J, the gap between germline ends came to 6 bases. The CDR3 region has the DNA TGCAGTGCGAGCCGCGGGGAGCTGTTTTTT. As protein: CSASRGELFF.

V usage is TRBV7-2 and J usage is TRBJ2-5, with TRBD2 identical over 10 bases. The germline CDR1 and CDR2 sequences are SGHTA and FQGNSA. The length of the CDR3 is 15 residues. The J segment lost 4 bases and the V segment lost 5 bases, leaving 7 bases of the junction unmatched. CDR3 sequence reads: CASSRASGSRETQYF. The DNA for the CDR3 is TGTGCCAGCAGCCGAGCTAGCGGGAGTAGAGAGACCCAGTACTTC.

The chain joins TRBV7-8 to TRBJ1-5, with TRBD1 identical over 9 bases. The V segment lost 0 bases and the J segment 5 bases; nucleotides outside the gene matches: 20. The CDR3 consists of 21 residues. CDR1 and CDR2 (germline): SGHVS, FQNEAQ. The CDR3 spells CASSLAFAVGQGPRRDQPQHF. CDR3 DNA: TGTGCCAGCAGCTTAGCGTTCGCAGTGGGACAGGGTCCGCGGAGGGATCAGCCCCAGCATTTT.

CDR3 in DNA: TGTGCCAGCAGTTTTGGAGCTGTCACAGATACGCAGTATTTT. Translation gives CASSFGAVTDTQYF. This chain uses TRBV27 with TRBJ2-3; D gene unclear. The V end was cut by 3 bases, the J end by 2 bases, with 9 bases between. CDR1 is MNHEY and CDR2 is SMNVEV in the germline V gene (reference sequence). The CDR3 consists of 14 residues.

This chain connects TRBV30 to TRBJ2-7; 11 positions match TRBD2. The CDR3 length is 14 residues. Germline V gene sequence: CDR1 GTSNPN, CDR2 SVGIG (reference sequence). V lost 4 bases and J lost 3; bases outside the gene matches: 5. The CDR3 spells CAWKLAGAFYEQYF. The CDR3 bases are TGTGCCTGGAAACTAGCGGGAGCTTTCTACGAGCAGTACTTC.

This chain uses TRBV28 with TRBJ1-2; 7 bases map to TRBD1. The CDR3 spans 11 residues. Germline CDR1 MDHEN, CDR2 SYDVKM. Unmatched junction bases numbered 3, after V lost 6 bases and J lost 8 bases. CDR3 nucleotides: TGTGCCAGCAGCAAGGACAGGGGCTACACCTTC. This gives the protein CASSKDRGYTF.